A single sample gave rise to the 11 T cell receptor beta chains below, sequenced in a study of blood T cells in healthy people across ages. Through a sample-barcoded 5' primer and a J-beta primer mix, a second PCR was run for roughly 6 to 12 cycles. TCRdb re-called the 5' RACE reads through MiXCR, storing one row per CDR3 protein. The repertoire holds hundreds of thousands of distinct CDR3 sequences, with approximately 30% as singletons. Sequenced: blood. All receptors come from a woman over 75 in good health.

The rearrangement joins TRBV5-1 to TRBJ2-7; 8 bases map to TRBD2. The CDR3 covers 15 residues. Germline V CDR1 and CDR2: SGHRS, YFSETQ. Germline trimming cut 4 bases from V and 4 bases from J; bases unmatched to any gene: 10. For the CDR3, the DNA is TGCGCCAGCAGCCCACGGGGGGGAGTTCCTTACGAGCAGTACTTC. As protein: CASSPRGGVPYEQYF.

The CDR3 here is CASSPWVGQGASSYTF. The CDR3 bases are TGTGCCAGCAGTCCATGGGTCGGACAGGGGGCGAGTAGCTACACCTTC. This chain connects TRBV3-1 to TRBJ1-2; 11 bases match TRBD1. CDR1 is LGHDT and CDR2 is YNNKEL in the germline V gene (reference sequence). The CDR3 runs to 16 residues. With 6 bases clipped from V and 9 bases from J, the junction kept 15 bases outside the gene matches.

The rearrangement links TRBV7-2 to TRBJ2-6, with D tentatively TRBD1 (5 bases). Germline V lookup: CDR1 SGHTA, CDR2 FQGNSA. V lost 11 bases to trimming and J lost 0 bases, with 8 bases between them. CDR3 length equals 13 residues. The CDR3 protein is CAVDSSGANVLTF. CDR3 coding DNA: TGTGCCGTAGACAGCTCTGGGGCCAACGTCCTGACTTTC.

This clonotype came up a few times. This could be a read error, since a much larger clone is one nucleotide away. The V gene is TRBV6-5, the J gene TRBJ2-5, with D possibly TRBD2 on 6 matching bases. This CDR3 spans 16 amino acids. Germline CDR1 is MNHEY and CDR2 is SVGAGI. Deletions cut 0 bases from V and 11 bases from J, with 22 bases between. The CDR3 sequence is CASSYSGGNFGDEQYF. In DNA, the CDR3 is TGTGCCAGCAGTTACTCTGGGGGGAACTTTGGCGATGAGCAGTACTTC.

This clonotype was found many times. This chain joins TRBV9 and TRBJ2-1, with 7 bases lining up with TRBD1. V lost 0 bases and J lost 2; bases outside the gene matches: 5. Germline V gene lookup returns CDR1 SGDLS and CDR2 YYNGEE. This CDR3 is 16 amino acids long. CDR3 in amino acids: CASSVGRQGAYNEQFF. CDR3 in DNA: TGTGCCAGCAGCGTAGGTAGGCAGGGGGCCTACAATGAGCAGTTCTTC.

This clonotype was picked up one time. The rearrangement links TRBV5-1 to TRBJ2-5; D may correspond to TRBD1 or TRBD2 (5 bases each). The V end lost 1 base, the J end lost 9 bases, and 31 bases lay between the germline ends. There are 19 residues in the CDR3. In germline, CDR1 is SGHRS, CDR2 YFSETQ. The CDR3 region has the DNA TGCGCCAGCAGCTTGCGCCCCTTAGGTGCACTCGACGGGGCAGTAGCCCAGTACTTC. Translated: CASSLRPLGALDGAVAQYF.

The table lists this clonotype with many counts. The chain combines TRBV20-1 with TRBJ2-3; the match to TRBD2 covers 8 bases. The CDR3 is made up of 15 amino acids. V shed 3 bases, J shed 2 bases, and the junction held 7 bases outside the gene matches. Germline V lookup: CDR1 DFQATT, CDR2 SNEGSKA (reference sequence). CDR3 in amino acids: CSARAGGKVTDTQYF. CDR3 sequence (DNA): TGCAGTGCTAGGGCGGGGGGTAAGGTCACAGATACGCAGTATTTT.

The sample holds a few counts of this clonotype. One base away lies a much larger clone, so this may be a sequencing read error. CDR3 sequence (DNA): TGTGCCAGCAGCCCCGGTGGAGGTGTCTACAATGAGCAGTACTTC. This translates into CASSPGGGVYNEQYF. V and J are TRBV3-1 and TRBJ2-1; D possibly corresponds to TRBD2 (5 bases). The DNA end is a closer match to TRBJ2-7, so the J assignment may be wrong. CDR1 and CDR2 from the germline V gene are LGHDT and YNNKEL (reference sequence). The CDR3 is 15 residues long.

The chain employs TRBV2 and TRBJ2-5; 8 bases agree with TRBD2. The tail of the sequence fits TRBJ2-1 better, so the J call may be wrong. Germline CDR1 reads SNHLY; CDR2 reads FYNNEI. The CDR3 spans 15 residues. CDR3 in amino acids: CASSLTSGRQETQFF. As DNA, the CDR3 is TGTGCCAGCAGCCTAACTAGCGGCCGACAAGAGACCCAGTTCTTC.

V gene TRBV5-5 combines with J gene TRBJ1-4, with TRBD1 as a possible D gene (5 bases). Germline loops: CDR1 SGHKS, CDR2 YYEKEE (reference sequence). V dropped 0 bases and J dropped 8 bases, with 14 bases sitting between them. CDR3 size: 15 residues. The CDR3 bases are TGTGCCAGCAGCTTGGACGCAGGGAGTGGGGAAAAACTGTTTTTT. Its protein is CASSLDAGSGEKLFF.

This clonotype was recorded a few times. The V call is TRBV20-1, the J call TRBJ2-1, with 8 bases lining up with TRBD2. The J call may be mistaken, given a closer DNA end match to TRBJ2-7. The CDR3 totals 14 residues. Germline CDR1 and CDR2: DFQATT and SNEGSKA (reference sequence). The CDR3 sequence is CRAGGGSSYNEQYF. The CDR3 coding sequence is TGCAGGGCGGGGGGCGGGAGCTCCTACAATGAGCAGTACTTC.